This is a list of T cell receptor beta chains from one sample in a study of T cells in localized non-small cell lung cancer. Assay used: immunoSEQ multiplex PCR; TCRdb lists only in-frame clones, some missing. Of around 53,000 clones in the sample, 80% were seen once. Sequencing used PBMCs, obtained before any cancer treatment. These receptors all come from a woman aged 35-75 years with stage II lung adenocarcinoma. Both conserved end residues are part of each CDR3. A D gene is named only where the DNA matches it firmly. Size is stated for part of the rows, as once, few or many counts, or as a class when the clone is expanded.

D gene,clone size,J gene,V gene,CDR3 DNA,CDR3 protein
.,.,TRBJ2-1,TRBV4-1,TGCGCCAGCAGCCGTCCCCAGGCGGCGGATGAGCAGTTCTTC,CASSRPQAADEQFF
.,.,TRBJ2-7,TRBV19,TGTGCCAGTAGTATCGGGCACCGGAGCTCCTACGAGCAGTACTTC,CASSIGHRSSYEQYF
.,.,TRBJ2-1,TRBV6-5,TGTGCCAGCACTCACGGCGGGGGCGAGCAGTTCTTC,CASTHGGGEQFF
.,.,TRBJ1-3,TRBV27,TGTGCCAGCAGTTTACGGGAACCGAGCTCTGGAAACACCATATATTTT,CASSLREPSSGNTIYF
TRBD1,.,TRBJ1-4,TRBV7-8,TGTGCCAGCAGCTTGGCATGGGACAGGCTTAATGAAAAACTGTTTTTT,CASSLAWDRLNEKLFF
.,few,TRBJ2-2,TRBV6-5,TGTGCCAGCAGGGCCCCTGGCGCCGGGGAGCTGTTTTTT,CASRAPGAGELFF
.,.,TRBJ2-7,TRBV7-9,TGTGCCAGCAGCTCAACAGGGAGTCCTAACGAGCAGTACTTC,CASSSTGSPNEQYF
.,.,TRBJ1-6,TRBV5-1,TGCGCCAGCAGCTTGGCAGGCCTTGTGTCTTCCCTCCACTTT,CASSLAGLVSSLHF
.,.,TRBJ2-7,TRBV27,TGTGCCAGCAGCCCCCGGACGGATTCCTACGAGCAGTACTTC,CASSPRTDSYEQYF
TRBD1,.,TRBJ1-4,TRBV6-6,TGTGCCAGCAGTCCCGGGACAGGGAATGAAAAACTGTTTTTT,CASSPGTGNEKLFF
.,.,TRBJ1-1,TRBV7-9,TGTGCCAGCAGCCACCGGGCTAAAGGGACTGAAGCTTTCTTT,CASSHRAKGTEAFF
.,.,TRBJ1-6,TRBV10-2,TGCGCCAGCTATCAGGGCTCCTATAATTCACCCCTCCACTTT,CASYQGSYNSPLHF
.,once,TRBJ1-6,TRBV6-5,TGTGCCAGCAGTTACTCCCCAGGGGATAATTCACCCCTCCACTTT,CASSYSPGDNSPLHF
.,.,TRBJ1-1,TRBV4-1,TGCGCCAGCAGCCCGCGGGAGGGGAGAAACACTGAAGCTTTCTTT,CASSPREGRNTEAFF
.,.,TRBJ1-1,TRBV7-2,TGTGCCAGCAGCTTATGGGGCAGGGAGGATACTGAAGCTTTCTTT,CASSLWGREDTEAFF
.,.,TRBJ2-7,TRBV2,TGTGCCAGCAATCTGGGACTCTACGAGCAGTACTTC,CASNLGLYEQYF
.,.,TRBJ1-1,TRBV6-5,TGTGCCAGCAGTTTGACCCGCAGGAACACTGAAGCTTTCTTT,CASSLTRRNTEAFF
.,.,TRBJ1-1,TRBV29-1,TGCAGCGTTGAAGGCTGGGCAGGGCACACTGAAGCTTTCTTT,CSVEGWAGHTEAFF
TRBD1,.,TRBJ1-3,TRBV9,TGTGCCAGCAGCGACGACGCGGGACAGGGTGACACCATATATTTT,CASSDDAGQGDTIYF
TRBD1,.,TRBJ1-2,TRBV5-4,TGTGCCAGCAGCTCGGGGGGGACAGGGGAACACTATGGCTACACCTTC,CASSSGGTGEHYGYTF
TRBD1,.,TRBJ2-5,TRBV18,TGTGCCAGCTCGAAGCGGACAGGGGGAGAGACCCAGTACTTC,CASSKRTGGETQYF
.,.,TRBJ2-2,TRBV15,TGTGCCACCAGCAGAGCTGGTGGGTCAAACTGGGAGCTGTTTTTT,CATSRAGGSNWELFF
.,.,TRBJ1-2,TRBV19,TGTGCCAGTAGCCCGCTAGTGGGGGTCGGCGGCTACACCTTC,CASSPLVGVGGYTF
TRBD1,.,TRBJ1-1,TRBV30,TGTGCCTGGAGTGTACCCAGGACAGGGCCTAACACTGAAGCTTTCTTT,CAWSVPRTGPNTEAFF
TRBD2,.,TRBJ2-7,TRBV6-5,TGTGCCAGCATTGGGGGGACTAGCGGCCTCGAGCAGTACTTC,CASIGGTSGLEQYF
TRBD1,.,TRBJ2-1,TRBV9,TGTGCCAGCAGCGTAGGGGGACAGGGTGAGCAGTTCTTC,CASSVGGQGEQFF
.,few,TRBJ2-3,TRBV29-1,TGCAGCGGCGGTACAGATACGCAGTATTTT,CSGGTDTQYF
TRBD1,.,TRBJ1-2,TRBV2,TGTGCCAGCAGCCAGGGGGTAGGAGGGTATGGCTACACCTTC,CASSQGVGGYGYTF
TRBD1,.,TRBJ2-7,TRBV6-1,TGTGCCAGCAGTGCTTCCGGGACAGGGTTCGAGCAGTACTTC,CASSASGTGFEQYF